Listed below are T cell receptor beta chains from one sample, sequenced in a study of blood T cell repertoires in COVID-19. The method was immunoSEQ multiplex PCR; TCRdb's version includes in-frame clones alone and lacks a portion of them. The sample holds 25,000 to 30,000 clones, roughly 89% seen once. The sequenced sample consisted of peripheral blood. The receptors stem from a human donor in a cohort sampled during active COVID-19. CDR3s include the opening cysteine and the closing phenylalanine or tryptophan. A D gene is named only where the DNA matches it firmly. The size entry is marked missing in some rows and otherwise reads once, few, many or a size class.

V,J,D,size,DNA,CDR3
TRBV3-1/TRBV3-2,TRBJ2-5,NA,NA,TGTGCCAGCAGCCAAAGGGGGGGGGAGACCCAGTACTTC,CASSQRGGETQYF
TRBV5-1,TRBJ2-5,NA,NA,TGCGCCAGCAGCCCCAGGCGGGAAGAAGAGACCCAGTACTTC,CASSPRREEETQYF
TRBV10-1,TRBJ2-5,TRBD2,NA,TGCGCCAGCAGTGAGTCGACTCTAGCGGGAGGAGAGACCCAGTACTTC,CASSESTLAGGETQYF
TRBV28,TRBJ2-7,NA,NA,TGTGCCAGCAGTTTAGGTGGACAGTCTAGTCTCTACGAGCAGTACTTC,CASSLGGQSSLYEQYF
TRBV6-2/TRBV6-3,TRBJ2-7,TRBD1,few,TGTGCCAGCAGCCTACAAAATTCCCGGACAGGTACGAGTGATAAGTACTTC,CASSLQNSRTGTSDKYF
TRBV20-1,TRBJ1-5,NA,NA,TGCAGTGCTAGTTGGGATGGGGCAGGCAATCAGCCCCAGCATTTT,CSASWDGAGNQPQHF
TRBV18,TRBJ2-7,NA,NA,TGTGCCAGCTCACCAGACAGCTACGAGCAGTACTTC,CASSPDSYEQYF
TRBV3-1/TRBV3-2,TRBJ1-6,NA,NA,TGTGCCAGCAGCCAGCAGGGGAGGGTATCACCCCTCCACTTT,CASSQQGRVSPLHF
TRBV5-1,TRBJ1-6,NA,once,TGCGCCAGCAGCTTGGGTACAGGGCAAGGCGGCAATTCACCCCTCCACTTT,CASSLGTGQGGNSPLHF
TRBV28,TRBJ2-5,NA,NA,TGTGCCAGCAGTCCCGCGGGCGGAGAAGAGACCCAGTACTTC,CASSPAGGEETQYF
TRBV19,TRBJ1-5,TRBD1,NA,TGTGCCAGTAGTCCGGACAGGCGAAATCAGCCCCAGCATTTT,CASSPDRRNQPQHF
TRBV30,TRBJ2-3,TRBD1,NA,TGTGCCTGCCTCAGTACGACAGGGGTTCGGACAGATACGCAGTATTTT,CACLSTTGVRTDTQYF
TRBV5-6,TRBJ1-4,NA,NA,TGTGCCAGCAGCTTGGTAGCAAGCCGCCGGGATGAAAAACTGTTTTTT,CASSLVASRRDEKLFF
TRBV9,TRBJ2-1,NA,NA,TGTGCCAGCAGCGTAGGAGATACGACCTACAATGAGCAGTTCTTC,CASSVGDTTYNEQFF
TRBV3-1/TRBV3-2,TRBJ1-1,NA,NA,TGTGCCAGCAGCCAATTAGTGGACACTGAAGCTTTCTTT,CASSQLVDTEAFF
TRBV7-2,TRBJ2-1,TRBD2,once,TGTGCCAGCAGCTTATCTCCGGGACTAGCGGGTCACTACAATGAGCAGTTCTTC,CASSLSPGLAGHYNEQFF
TRBV27,TRBJ2-7,TRBD2,NA,TGTGCCAGCAGTTCCAAAGCGGGAGGGTCGTACGAGCAGTACTTC,CASSSKAGGSYEQYF
TRBV5-1,TRBJ1-1,NA,NA,TGCGCCAGCAGCTTGGAAGGGAGGGGGAATGAAGCTTTCTTT,CASSLEGRGNEAFF
TRBV13,TRBJ2-1,NA,NA,TGTGCCAGCAGCTTAGATTGGGTTGGAGGGGAAGGGAACAATGAGCAGTTCTTC,CASSLDWVGGEGNNEQFF
TRBV5-1,TRBJ2-5,NA,NA,TGCGCCAGCAGCTTGACAGCGACTAGCCAAGAGACCCAGTACTTC,CASSLTATSQETQYF
TRBV6-4,TRBJ1-5,NA,NA,TGTGCCGGAGGGACGACCATCCTAATAATACGCAATCAGCCCCAGCATTTT,CAGGTTILIIRNQPQHF
TRBV19,TRBJ2-2,TRBD1,NA,TGTGCCAGTACCTGGACAGGGCCGGCCGGGGAGCTGTTTTTT,CASTWTGPAGELFF
TRBV5-1,TRBJ1-2,TRBD1,NA,TGCGCCAGCAGCTTGGAGGCCAGGGGGCGCGGAGGCTACACCTTC,CASSLEARGRGGYTF
TRBV3-1/TRBV3-2,TRBJ1-4,NA,NA,TGTGCCAGCAGCCAAGGGACAGCAAGAACTAATGAAAAACTGTTTTTT,CASSQGTARTNEKLFF
TRBV11-3,TRBJ2-5,TRBD2,NA,TGTGCCAGCAGCTTAGATATACCGGGACTAGCGGGAATTCTGAATTTCCAAGAGACCCAGTACTTC,CASSLDIPGLAGILNFQETQYF
TRBV6-1,TRBJ1-5,TRBD1,NA,TGTGCCAGCAGTGAAATCGGACAGGGATCGCCCCAGCATTTT,CASSEIGQGSPQHF
TRBV5-1,TRBJ2-5,NA,NA,TGCGCCAGCAGCTTGGTTGTGGGGGCCGATGAGACCCAGTACTTC,CASSLVVGADETQYF